This TCR beta chain was profiled in a study of T-cell memory formation after mild COVID-19. Germline loops: CDR1 SQVTM, CDR2 ANQGSEA. With V trimmed by 7 bases and J by 9 bases, 9 bases remained unmatched. CDR3 length: 13 residues. Study-level results: Contracting CD8+ clones were enriched in EMRA, CD4+ mainly in CM and EM. What remained unconfirmed was the SARS-CoV-2 specificity of second-wave clones peaking on day 37. A subset of responding clones appeared in pre-infection memory, suggesting cross-reactive memory joined. Clones that shrank (day 15 to 85) were balanced CD4/CD8, whereas later expanders leaned CD4+.

TCRdb fed the 5' RACE reads into MiXCR, producing one record per CDR3 protein. The sample records 240,000 or so distinct CDR3 sequences, approximately 9% being singletons. Only a few counts were recorded for this clonotype. Antigen specificity is unknown. The V call is TRBV29-1, the J call TRBJ1-5; 10 bases are a match to TRBD1. The clonotype was recovered from a man younger than 35 who had mild COVID-19 (a few samples of this study predate the infection). Cell type and time point are not known. Sample: PBMCs or a T cell subset sorted from them (not recorded which). CDR3 sequence reads: CSAAGQGVGPQHF. In DNA, the CDR3 is TGCAGCGCCGCCGGACAGGGGGTTGGGCCCCAGCATTTT.